This T cell receptor beta chain was sequenced during a study of blood T cell repertoires in COVID-19. Study as a whole: The origin of the acute and convalescent COVID-19 samples was the United States, Italy and Spain.

Individuals aged 18 to 89 years were recruited from roughly 22 US areas. Participants' own reports of clinical history determined their cohort assignment. CDR1 is SGHRS, CDR2 YFSETQ, per germline. After removal of 2 bases from V and 5 bases from J, the junction contained 7 bases not matched to a gene. This CDR3 comprises 15 residues. Per the original methods: Nucleated cell number was recorded as an estimate derived from reference gene primer amplification. Some clones are missing from TCRdb's copy, which holds only in-frame ones; the method was immunoSEQ multiplex PCR. V and J calls and clone size follow that table, whereas D and trimming were derived from the DNA. The sample contains roughly 250,000 clones, approximately 91% of which appear only once. This clone was picked up one time.

The sample was PBMCs or T cells enriched from blood (not recorded which). The rearrangement joins TRBV5-1 to TRBJ2-7, with 10 bases lining up with TRBD2. The source is a woman aged 40 to 50 with acute COVID-19. The CDR3 DNA is TGCGCCAGCAGCTTCGTAGCGGGGGGATTAGACGAGCAGTACTTC. The encoded protein is CASSFVAGGLDEQYF.